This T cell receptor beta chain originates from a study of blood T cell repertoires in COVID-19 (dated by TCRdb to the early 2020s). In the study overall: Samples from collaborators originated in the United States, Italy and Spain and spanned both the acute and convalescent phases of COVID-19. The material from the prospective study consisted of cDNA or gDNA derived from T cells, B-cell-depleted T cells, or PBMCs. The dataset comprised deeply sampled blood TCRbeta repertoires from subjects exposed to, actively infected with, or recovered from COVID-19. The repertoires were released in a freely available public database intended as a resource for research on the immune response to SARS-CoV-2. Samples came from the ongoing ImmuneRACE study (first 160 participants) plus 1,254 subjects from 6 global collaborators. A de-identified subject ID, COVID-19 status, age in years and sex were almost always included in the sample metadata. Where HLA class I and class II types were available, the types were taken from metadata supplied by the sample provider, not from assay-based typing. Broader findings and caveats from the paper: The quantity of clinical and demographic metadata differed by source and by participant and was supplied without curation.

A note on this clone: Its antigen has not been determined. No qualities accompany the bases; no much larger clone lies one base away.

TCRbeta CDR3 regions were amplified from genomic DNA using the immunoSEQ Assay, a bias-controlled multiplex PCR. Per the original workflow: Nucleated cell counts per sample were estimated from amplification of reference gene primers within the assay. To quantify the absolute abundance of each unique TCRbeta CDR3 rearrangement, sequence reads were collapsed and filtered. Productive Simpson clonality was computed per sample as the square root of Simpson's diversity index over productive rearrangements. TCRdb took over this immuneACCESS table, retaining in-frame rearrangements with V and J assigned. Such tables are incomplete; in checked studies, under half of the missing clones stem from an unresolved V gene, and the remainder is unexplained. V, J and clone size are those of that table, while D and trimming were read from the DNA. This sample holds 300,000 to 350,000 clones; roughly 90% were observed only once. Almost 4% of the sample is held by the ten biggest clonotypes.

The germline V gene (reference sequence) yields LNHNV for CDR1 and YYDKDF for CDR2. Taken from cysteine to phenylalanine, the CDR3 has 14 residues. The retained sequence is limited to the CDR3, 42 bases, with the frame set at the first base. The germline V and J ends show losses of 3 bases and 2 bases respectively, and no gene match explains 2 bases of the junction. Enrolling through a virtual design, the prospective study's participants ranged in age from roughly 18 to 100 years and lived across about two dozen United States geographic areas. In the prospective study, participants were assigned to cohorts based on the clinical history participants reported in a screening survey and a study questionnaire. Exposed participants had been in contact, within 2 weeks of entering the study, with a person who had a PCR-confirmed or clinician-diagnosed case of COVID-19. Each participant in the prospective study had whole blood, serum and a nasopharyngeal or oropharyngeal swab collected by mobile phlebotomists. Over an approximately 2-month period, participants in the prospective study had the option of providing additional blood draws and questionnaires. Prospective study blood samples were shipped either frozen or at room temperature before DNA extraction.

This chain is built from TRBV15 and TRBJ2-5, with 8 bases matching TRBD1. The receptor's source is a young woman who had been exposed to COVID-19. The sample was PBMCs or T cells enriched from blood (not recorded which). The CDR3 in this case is CATSRGTGQETQYF. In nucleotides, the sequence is TGTGCCACCAGCAGGGGGACAGGTCAAGAGACCCAGTACTTC.